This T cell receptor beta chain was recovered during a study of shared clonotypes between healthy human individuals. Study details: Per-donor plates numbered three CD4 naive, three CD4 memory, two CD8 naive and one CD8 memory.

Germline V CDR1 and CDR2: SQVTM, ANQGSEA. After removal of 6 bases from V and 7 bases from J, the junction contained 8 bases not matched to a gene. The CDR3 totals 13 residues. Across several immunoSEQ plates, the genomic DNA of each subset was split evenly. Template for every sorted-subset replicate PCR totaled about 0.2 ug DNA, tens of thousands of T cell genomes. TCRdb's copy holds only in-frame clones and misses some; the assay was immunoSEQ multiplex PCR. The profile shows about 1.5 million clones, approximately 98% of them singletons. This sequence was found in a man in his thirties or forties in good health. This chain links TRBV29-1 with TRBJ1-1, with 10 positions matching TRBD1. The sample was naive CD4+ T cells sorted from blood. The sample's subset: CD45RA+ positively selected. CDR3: CSVADRGRVEAFF. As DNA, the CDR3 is TGCAGCGTGGCTGACAGGGGGCGGGTTGAAGCTTTCTTT.